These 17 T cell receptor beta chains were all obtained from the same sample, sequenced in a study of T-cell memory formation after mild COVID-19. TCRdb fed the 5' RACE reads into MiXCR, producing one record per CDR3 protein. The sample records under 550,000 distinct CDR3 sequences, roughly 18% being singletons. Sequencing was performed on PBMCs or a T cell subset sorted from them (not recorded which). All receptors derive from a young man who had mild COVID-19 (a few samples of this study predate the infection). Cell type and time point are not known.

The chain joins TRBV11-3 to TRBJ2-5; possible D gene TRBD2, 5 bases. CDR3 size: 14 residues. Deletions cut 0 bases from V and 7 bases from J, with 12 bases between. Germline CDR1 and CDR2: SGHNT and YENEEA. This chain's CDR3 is CASSLDRGEATQYF. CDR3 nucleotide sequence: TGTGCCAGCAGCTTAGATCGGGGAGAGGCGACCCAGTACTTC.

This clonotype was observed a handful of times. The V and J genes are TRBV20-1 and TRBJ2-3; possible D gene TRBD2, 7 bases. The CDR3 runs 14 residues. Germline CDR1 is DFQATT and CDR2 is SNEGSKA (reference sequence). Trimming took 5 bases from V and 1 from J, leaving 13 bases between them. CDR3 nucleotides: TGCAGTGCTCCCTCGGGGGGCGGCACAGATACGCAGTATTTT. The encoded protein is CSAPSGGGTDTQYF.

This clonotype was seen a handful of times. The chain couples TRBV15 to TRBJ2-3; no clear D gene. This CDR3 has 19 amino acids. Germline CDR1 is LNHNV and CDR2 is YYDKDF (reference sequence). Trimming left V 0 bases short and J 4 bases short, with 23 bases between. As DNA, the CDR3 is TGTGCCACCAGCAGAGATCCTGGTAGAGGCTCATGGGTTCCAGATACGCAGTATTTT. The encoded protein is CATSRDPGRGSWVPDTQYF.

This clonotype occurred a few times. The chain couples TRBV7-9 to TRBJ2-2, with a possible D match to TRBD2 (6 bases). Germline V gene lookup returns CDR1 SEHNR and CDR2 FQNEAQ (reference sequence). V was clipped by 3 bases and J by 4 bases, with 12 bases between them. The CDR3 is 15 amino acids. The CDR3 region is CASSLEGRGTGELFF. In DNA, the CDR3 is TGTGCCAGCAGCTTGGAGGGGCGGGGCACCGGGGAGCTGTTTTTT.

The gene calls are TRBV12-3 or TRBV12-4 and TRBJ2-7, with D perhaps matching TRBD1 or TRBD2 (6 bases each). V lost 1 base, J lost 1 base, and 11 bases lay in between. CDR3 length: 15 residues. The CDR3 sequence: CASSLERGVSYEQYF. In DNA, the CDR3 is TGTGCCAGCAGTTTAGAGAGGGGGGTATCCTACGAGCAGTACTTC.

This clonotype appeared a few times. The CDR3 bases are TGCAGTGCTAGTTCTGTGAGCAGGGGGTACTATGGCTACACCTTC. This encodes CSASSVSRGYYGYTF. The rearrangement links TRBV20-1 to TRBJ1-2; 7 bases align to TRBD1. Germline CDR1 DFQATT, CDR2 SNEGSKA (reference sequence). This CDR3 contains 15 residues. With 3 bases clipped from V and 3 bases from J, the junction kept 10 bases outside the gene matches.

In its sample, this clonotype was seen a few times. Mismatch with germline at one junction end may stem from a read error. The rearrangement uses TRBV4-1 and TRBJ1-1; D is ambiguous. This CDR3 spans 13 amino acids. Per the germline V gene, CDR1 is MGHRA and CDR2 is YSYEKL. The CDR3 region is CASSSDRYTEAFF. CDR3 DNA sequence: TGTGCCAGCAGCTCCGATCGGTACACTGAAGCTTTCTTT.

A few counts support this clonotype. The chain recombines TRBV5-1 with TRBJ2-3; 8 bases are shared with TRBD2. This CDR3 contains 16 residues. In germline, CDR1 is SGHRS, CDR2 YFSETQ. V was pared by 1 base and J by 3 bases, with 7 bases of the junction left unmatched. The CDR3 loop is CASSLKSSGVTDTQYF. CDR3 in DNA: TGCGCCAGCAGCTTGAAGAGTAGCGGGGTAACAGATACGCAGTATTTT.

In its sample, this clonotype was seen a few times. CDR3 in amino acids: CASSRQGVTEAFF. CDR3 DNA: TGTGCCAGCAGTCGACAGGGGGTAACTGAAGCTTTCTTT. The gene calls are TRBV27 and TRBJ1-1, with 9 bases identical to TRBD1. The CDR3 consists of 13 residues. The V gene end was trimmed by 5 bases and the J gene end by 5 bases; junction bases not matched to a gene: 3. Germline assignment: CDR1 MNHEY and CDR2 SMNVEV (reference sequence).

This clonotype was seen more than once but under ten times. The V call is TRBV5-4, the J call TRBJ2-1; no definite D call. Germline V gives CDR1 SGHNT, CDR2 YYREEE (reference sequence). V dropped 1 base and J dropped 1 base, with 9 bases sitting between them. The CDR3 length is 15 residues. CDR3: CASSLMTSSYNEQFF. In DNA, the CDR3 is TGTGCCAGCAGCTTGATGACGAGTTCCTACAATGAGCAGTTCTTC.

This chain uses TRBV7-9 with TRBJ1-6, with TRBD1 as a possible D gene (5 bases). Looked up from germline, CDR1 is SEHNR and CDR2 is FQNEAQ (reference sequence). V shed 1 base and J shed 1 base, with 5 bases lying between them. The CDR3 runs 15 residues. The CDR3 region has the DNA TGTGCCAGCAGCTTAGAGGGGTCCTATAATTCACCCCTCCACTTT. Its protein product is CASSLEGSYNSPLHF. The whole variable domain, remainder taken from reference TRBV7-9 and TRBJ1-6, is DTGVSQNPRHKITKRGQNVTFRCDPISEHNRLYWYRQTLGQGPEFLTYFQNEAQLEKSRLLSDRFSAERPKGSFSTLEIQRTEQGDSAMYLCASSLEGSYNSPLHFGNGTRLTVT.

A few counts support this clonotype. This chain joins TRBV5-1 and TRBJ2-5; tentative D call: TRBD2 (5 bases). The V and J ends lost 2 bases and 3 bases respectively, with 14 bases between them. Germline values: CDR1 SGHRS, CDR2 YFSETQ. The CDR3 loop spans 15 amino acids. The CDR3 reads CASSLLTRKEETQYF. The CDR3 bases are TGCGCCAGCAGCTTACTCACTAGGAAGGAAGAGACCCAGTACTTC.

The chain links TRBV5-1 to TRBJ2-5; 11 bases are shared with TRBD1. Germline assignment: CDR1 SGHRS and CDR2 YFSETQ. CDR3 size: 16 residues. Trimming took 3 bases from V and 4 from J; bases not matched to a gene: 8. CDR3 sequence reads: CASSSLSGTGGETQYF. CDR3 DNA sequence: TGCGCCAGCAGCTCCCTCTCCGGGACAGGGGGAGAGACCCAGTACTTC.

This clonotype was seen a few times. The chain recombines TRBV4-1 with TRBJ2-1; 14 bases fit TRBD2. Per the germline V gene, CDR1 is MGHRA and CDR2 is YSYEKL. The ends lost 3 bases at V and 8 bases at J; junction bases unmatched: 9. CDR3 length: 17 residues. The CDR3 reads CASSHPRLAGGLDEQFF. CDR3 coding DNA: TGCGCCAGCAGCCACCCGAGACTAGCGGGGGGGTTGGATGAGCAGTTCTTC.

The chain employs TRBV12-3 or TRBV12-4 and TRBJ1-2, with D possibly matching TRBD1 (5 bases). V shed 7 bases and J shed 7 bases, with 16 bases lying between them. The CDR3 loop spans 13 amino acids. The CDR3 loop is CASTLGGSVGYTF. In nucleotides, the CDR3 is TGTGCCAGCACCCTGGGGGGGTCTGTTGGCTACACCTTC.

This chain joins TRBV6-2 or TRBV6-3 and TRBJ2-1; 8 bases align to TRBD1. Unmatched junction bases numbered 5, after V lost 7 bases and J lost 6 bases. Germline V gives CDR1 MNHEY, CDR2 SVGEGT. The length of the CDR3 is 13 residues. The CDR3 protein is CASTGQGSNEQFF. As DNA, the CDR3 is TGTGCCAGCACAGGACAGGGAAGCAATGAGCAGTTCTTC.

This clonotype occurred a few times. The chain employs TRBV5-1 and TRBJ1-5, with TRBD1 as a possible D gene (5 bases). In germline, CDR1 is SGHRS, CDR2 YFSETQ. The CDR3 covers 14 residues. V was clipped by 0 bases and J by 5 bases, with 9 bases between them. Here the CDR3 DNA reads TGCGCCAGCAGCTTGGTGGGGCCGGATCAGCCCCAGCATTTT. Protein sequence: CASSLVGPDQPQHF.